Listed below are T cell receptor beta chains from one sample, sequenced in a study of T-cell reconstitution after alpha-beta-depleted transplantation in children. Each CDR3 protein gets one entry after TCRdb re-called the PCR reads with MiXCR. The top ten hold over 9% of the sample, which has about 270,000 distinct CDR3 sequences, nearly 10% seen once. This specimen was PBMCs from the stem cell graft donor, taken from the stem cell graft. The receptors shown here come from a human donor who donated a stem cell graft to a child with SCID. CDR3s include the opening cysteine and the closing phenylalanine or tryptophan. A D gene is named only where the DNA matches it firmly. Clone sizes are given selectively: once, few, many, or a class where the clone is expanded.

TRBJ2-1 | NA | 14 | NA | TRBV11-2 | CASSLGSRVNEQFF | TGTGCCAGCAGCTTAGGAAGCAGGGTCAATGAGCAGTTCTTC
TRBJ1-5 | NA | 16 | NA | TRBV11-2 | CASSFGGRGGGQPQHF | TGTGCCAGCAGCTTTGGGGGGAGGGGAGGTGGTCAGCCCCAGCATTTT
TRBJ1-3 | NA | 13 | NA | TRBV15 | CATSDGSGNTIYF | TGTGCCACCAGCGACGGCTCTGGAAACACCATATATTTT
TRBJ1-2 | few | 12 | TRBD1 | TRBV7-8 | CASSAQGNGYTF | TGTGCCAGCAGCGCACAGGGGAATGGCTACACCTTC
TRBJ1-1 | few | 14 | NA | TRBV20-1 | CSASWTATNTEAFF | TGCAGTGCTTCTTGGACAGCGACTAACACTGAAGCTTTCTTT
TRBJ1-2 | once | 13 | TRBD1 | TRBV6-5 | CASSYGDSKSYTF | TGTGCCAGCAGTTACGGGGACAGCAAAAGCTACACCTTC
TRBJ2-3 | few | 15 | NA | TRBV5-6 | CASSLSLMPTDTQYF | TGTGCCAGCAGCTTGTCCCTCATGCCCACAGATACGCAGTATTTT
TRBJ2-3 | few | 16 | TRBD1 | TRBV19 | CASSPGTGGLPDTQYF | TGTGCCAGTAGTCCGGGGACAGGGGGACTCCCAGATACGCAGTATTTT
TRBJ1-4 | few | 15 | NA | TRBV3-1 | CASSQDGHPDEKLFF | TGTGCCAGCAGCCAAGATGGGCATCCGGATGAAAAACTGTTTTTT
TRBJ1-3 | NA | 14 | NA | TRBV20-1 | CSARDTGAGNTIYF | TGCAGTGCTAGAGATACGGGGGCTGGAAACACCATATATTTT
TRBJ1-5 | few | 15 | NA | TRBV20-1 | CSAAPPGLTNQPQHF | TGCAGTGCGGCACCTCCAGGGCTTACCAATCAGCCCCAGCATTTT
TRBJ2-5 | few | 14 | NA | TRBV10-3 | CAISEGFLAGTQYF | TGTGCCATCAGTGAGGGATTCCTGGCGGGGACCCAGTACTTC
TRBJ2-1 | NA | 13 | NA | TRBV9 | CASSPIYYNEQFF | TGTGCCAGCAGCCCTATTTACTACAATGAGCAGTTCTTC
TRBJ2-3 | few | 13 | NA | TRBV7-9 | CASRSPPGDTQYF | TGTGCCAGCAGGTCACCCCCTGGAGATACGCAGTATTTT
TRBJ2-5 | NA | 15 | NA | TRBV7-3 | CASSQGSRPQETQYF | TGTGCCAGCAGCCAGGGGTCAAGGCCCCAAGAGACCCAGTACTTC
TRBJ2-1 | NA | 18 | NA | TRBV6-5 | CASSYQGDSRFDYNEQFF | TGTGCCAGCAGTTACCAGGGGGACTCACGCTTTGACTACAATGAGCAGTTCTTC
TRBJ1-5 | many | 15 | NA | TRBV5-6 | CASSSVWDGDQPQHF | TGTGCCAGCAGCTCTGTCTGGGACGGAGATCAGCCCCAGCATTTT
TRBJ1-2 | NA | 13 | NA | TRBV5-4 | CASSPGPDYGYTF | TGTGCCAGCAGCCCCGGACCGGATTATGGCTACACCTTC
TRBJ1-1 | NA | 14 | NA | TRBV7-3 | CASSLGGGWTEAFF | TGTGCCAGCAGCTTGGGAGGGGGTTGGACTGAAGCTTTCTTT
TRBJ2-3 | many | 12 | NA | TRBV20-1 | CSAQMATDTQYF | TGCAGTGCTCAGATGGCGACAGATACGCAGTATTTT
TRBJ1-4 | few | 13 | NA | TRBV10-3 | CAIRWDLSEKLFF | TGTGCCATCAGGTGGGACCTCTCGGAGAAACTGTTTTTT
TRBJ2-2 | few | 14 | NA | TRBV9 | CASSLQMNTGELFF | TGTGCCAGCAGCCTCCAAATGAACACCGGGGAGCTGTTTTTT
TRBJ2-5 | few | 13 | NA | TRBV21-1 | CASSNDKQETQYF | TGTGCCAGCAGCAATGATAAACAAGAGACCCAGTACTTC
TRBJ2-7 | many | 12 | NA | TRBV10-2 | CASSESFVWQYF | TGCGCCAGCAGTGAGTCGTTCGTGTGGCAGTACTTC